This T cell receptor (beta chain) was recorded in a study of blood T cell repertoires in COVID-19. Across the whole study: Acute-phase and convalescent COVID-19 samples originated in the United States, Italy and Spain.

Data came from immunoSEQ multiplex PCR; TCRdb stores just in-frame clones and leaves some out. The sample yields approximately 75,000 clones, 65% to 90% seen once. CDR1 is MNHEY and CDR2 is SVGAGI in the germline V gene. Trimming cost V 4 bases and J 0 bases; bases outside gene matches: 3. This CDR3 comprises 14 residues. The V gene is TRBV6-5, the J gene TRBJ2-7, with 7 bases aligning to TRBD1. This receptor was identified in a man younger than 45 with COVID-19, enrolled during active disease. The sequenced sample consisted of peripheral blood. This CDR3 reads CASSFTGASYEQYF. Written as DNA, the CDR3 is TGTGCCAGCAGTTTCACAGGGGCCTCCTACGAGCAGTACTTC.